The sequence of this TCR beta chain was determined in a study of cytomegalovirus exposure and HLA in healthy donors. Study-wide results and caveats: For most subjects, TCR beta sequences were reported to predict HLA-A and HLA-B alleles with accuracy.

CDR1 and CDR2 from the germline V gene are MDHEN and SYDVKM. The length of the CDR3 is 17 residues. Deletions cut 2 bases from V and 5 bases from J, with 18 bases between. PCR used 60 Vbeta primers and 13 Jbeta primers. Only in-frame clones appear in the TCRdb table, and some are missing; sequencing was by immunoSEQ multiplex PCR. The data show fewer than 140,000 clones, 71% seen once. A note on this clone: Its antigen is still unknown.

The sequence was collected from a female donor in good health and CMV-seronegative. Sequenced sample: PBMCs. The chain uses TRBV28 and TRBJ2-2; weak D call: TRBD2 (6 bases). CDR3 protein: CASSLTRLGRGTGELFF. CDR3 DNA sequence: TGTGCCAGCAGTTTAACCCGTCTCGGGAGAGGTACCGGGGAGCTGTTTTTT.